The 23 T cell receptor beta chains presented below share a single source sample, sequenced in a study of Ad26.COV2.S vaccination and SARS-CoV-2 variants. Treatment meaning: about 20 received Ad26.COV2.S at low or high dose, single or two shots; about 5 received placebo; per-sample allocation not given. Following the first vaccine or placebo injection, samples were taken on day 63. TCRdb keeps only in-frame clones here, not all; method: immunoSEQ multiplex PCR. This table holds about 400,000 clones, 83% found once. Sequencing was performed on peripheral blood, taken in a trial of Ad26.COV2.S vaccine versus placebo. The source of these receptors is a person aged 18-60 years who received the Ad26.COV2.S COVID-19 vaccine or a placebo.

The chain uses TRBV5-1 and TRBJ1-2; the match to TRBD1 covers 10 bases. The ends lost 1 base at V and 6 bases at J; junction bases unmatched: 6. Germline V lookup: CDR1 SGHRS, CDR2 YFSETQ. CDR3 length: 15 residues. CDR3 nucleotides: TGCGCCAGCAGCTTGCTTCCGGGACAGGGGAATGGCTACACCTTC. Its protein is CASSLLPGQGNGYTF.

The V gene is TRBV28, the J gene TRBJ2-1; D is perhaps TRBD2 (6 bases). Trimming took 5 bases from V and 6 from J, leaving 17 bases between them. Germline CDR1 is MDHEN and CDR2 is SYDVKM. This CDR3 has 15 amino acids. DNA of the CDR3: TGTGCCAGCAGTCAGACGGGAGTAACGTCCAATGAGCAGTTCTTC. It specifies CASSQTGVTSNEQFF.

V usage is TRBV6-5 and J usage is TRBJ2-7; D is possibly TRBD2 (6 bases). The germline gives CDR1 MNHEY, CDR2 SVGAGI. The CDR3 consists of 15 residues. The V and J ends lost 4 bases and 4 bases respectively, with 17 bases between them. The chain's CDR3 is CASSLELARGYEQYF. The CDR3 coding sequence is TGTGCCAGCAGTTTAGAACTAGCAAGGGGTTACGAGCAGTACTTC.

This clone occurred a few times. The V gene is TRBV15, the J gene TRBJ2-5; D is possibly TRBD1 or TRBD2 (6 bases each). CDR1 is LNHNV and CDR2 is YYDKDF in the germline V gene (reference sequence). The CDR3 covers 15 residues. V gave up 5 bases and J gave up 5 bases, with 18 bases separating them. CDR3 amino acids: CATSRGGPGAETQYF. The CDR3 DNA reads TGTGCCACCAGCCGAGGGGGGCCGGGGGCGGAGACCCAGTACTTC.

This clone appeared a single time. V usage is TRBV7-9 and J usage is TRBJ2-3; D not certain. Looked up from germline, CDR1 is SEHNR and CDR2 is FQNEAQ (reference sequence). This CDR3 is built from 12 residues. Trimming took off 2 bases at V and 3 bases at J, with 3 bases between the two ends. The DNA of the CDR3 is TGTGCCAGCAGCTTAATGACAGATACGCAGTATTTT. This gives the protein CASSLMTDTQYF.

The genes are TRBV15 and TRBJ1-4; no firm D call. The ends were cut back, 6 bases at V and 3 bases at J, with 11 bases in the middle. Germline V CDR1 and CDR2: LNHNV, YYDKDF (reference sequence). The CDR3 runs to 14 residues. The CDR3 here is CATSRIEANEKLFF. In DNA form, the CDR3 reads TGTGCCACCAGTCGGATTGAAGCTAATGAAAAACTGTTTTTT.

The CDR3 loop is CASSMLGRETQYF. CDR3 coding DNA: TGTGCCAGCAGTATGTTGGGGCGGGAGACCCAGTACTTC. This chain uses TRBV5-5 with TRBJ2-5, with D maybe TRBD1 (5 bases). The CDR3 covers 13 residues. CDR1 is SGHKS and CDR2 is YYEKEE in the germline V gene (reference sequence). V gave up 5 bases and J gave up 5 bases, with 13 bases separating them.

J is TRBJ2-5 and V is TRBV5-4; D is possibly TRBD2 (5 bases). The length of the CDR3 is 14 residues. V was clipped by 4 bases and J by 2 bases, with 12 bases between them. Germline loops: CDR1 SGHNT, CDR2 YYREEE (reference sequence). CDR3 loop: CASSPNGVQETQYF. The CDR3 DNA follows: TGTGCCAGCAGCCCGAACGGGGTTCAAGAGACCCAGTACTTC.

The CDR3 region is CASSEGSGLKAFF. The CDR3 region has the DNA TGTGCCAGCAGTGAGGGATCGGGTCTAAAAGCTTTCTTT. The V gene is TRBV6-1, the J gene TRBJ1-1; D unclear. Germline CDR1 MNHNS, CDR2 SASEGT. Trimming cost V 3 bases and J 9 bases, with 14 bases left between them. This CDR3 spans 13 amino acids.

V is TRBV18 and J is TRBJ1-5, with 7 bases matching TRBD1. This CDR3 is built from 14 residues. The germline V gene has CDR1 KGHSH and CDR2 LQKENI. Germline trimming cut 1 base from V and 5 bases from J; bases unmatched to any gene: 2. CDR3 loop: CASSPRQGDQPQHF. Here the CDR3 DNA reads TGTGCCAGCTCACCACGACAGGGAGATCAGCCCCAGCATTTT.

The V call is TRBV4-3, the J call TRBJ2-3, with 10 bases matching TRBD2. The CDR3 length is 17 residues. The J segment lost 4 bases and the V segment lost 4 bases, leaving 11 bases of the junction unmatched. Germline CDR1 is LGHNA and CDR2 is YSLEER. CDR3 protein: CASSRQTSGFLADTQYF. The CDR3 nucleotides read TGCGCCAGCAGCCGTCAGACTAGCGGGTTCCTGGCAGATACGCAGTATTTT.

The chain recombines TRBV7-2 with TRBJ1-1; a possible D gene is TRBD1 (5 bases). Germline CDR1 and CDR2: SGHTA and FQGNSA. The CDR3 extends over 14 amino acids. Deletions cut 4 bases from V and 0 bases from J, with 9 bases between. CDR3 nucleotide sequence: TGTGCCAGCAGCTCGGGACCTATGAACACTGAAGCTTTCTTT. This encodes CASSSGPMNTEAFF.

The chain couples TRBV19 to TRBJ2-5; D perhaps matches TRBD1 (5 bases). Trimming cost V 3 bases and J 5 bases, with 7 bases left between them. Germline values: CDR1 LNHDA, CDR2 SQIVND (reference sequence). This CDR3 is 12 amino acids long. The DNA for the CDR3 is TGTGCCAGTAGTATCAGGGATGAGACCCAGTACTTC. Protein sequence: CASSIRDETQYF.

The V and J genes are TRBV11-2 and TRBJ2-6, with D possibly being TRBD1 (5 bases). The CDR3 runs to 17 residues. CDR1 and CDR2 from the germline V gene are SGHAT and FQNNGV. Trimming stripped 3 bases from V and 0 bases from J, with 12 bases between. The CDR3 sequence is CASSFLQESSGANVLTF. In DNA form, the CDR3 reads TGTGCCAGCAGCTTTTTACAGGAAAGCTCTGGGGCCAACGTCCTGACTTTC. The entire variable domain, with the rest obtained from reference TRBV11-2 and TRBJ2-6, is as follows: EAGVAQSPRYKIIEKRQSVAFWCNPISGHATLYWYQQILGQGPKLLIQFQNNGVVDDSQLPKDRFSAERLKGVDSTLKIQPAKLEDSAVYLCASSFLQESSGANVLTFGAGSRLTVL.

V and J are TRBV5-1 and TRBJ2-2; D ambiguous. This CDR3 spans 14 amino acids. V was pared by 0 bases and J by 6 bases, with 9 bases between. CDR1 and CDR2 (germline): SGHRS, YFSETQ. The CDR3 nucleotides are TGCGCCAGCAGCTTGGTGGGGTTGGCCGGGGAGCTGTTTTTT. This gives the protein CASSLVGLAGELFF. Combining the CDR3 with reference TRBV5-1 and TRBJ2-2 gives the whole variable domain KAGVTQTPRYLIKTRGQQVTLSCSPISGHRSVSWYQQTPGQGLQFLFEYFSETQRNKGNFPGRFSGRQFSNSRSEMNVSTLELGDSALYLCASSLVGLAGELFFGEGSRLTVL.

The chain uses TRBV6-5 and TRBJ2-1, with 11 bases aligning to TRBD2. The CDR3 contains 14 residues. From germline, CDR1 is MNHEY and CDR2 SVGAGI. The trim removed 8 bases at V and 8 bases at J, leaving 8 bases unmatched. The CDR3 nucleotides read TGTGCCAGCCTAGGCACTAGCGGGAGACATGAGCAGTTCTTC. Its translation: CASLGTSGRHEQFF.

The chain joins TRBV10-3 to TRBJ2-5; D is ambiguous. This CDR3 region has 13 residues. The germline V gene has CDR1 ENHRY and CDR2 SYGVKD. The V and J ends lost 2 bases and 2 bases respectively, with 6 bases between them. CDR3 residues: CAISERVQETQYF. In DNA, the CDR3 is TGTGCCATCAGTGAGAGAGTGCAAGAGACCCAGTACTTC.

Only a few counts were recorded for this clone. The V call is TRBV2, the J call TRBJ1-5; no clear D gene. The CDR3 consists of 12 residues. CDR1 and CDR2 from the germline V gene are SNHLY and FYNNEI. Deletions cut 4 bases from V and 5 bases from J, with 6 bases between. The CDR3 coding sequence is TGTGCCAGCAGTGCGGCCTATCAGCCCCAGCATTTT. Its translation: CASSAAYQPQHF.

The DNA for the CDR3 is TGTGCCAGCTCACTCTCAGTGGGCAGCACTGAAGCTTTCTTT. Amino acid sequence: CASSLSVGSTEAFF. This chain connects TRBV18 to TRBJ1-1, with D hard to call. Trimming pared 4 bases from V and 4 bases from J, leaving 13 bases between. Germline CDR1 is KGHSH and CDR2 is LQKENI. The CDR3 contains 14 residues.

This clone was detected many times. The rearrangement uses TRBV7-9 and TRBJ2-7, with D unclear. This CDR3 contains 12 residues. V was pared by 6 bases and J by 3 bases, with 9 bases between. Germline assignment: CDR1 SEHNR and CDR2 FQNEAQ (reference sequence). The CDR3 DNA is TGTGCCAGCAGAGGAGTACACTACGAGCAGTACTTC. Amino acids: CASRGVHYEQYF.

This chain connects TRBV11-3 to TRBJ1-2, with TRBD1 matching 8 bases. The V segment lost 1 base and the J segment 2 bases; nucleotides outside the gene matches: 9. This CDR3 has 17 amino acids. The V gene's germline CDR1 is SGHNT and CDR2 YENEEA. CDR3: CASSLAAGGTSNYGYTF. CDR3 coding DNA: TGTGCCAGCAGCTTAGCGGCAGGGGGCACAAGCAACTATGGCTACACCTTC.

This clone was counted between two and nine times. The CDR3 nucleotides read TGTGCCAGCAGGCGGGACCTTAACTACGAGCAGTACTTC. Translation: CASRRDLNYEQYF. J is TRBJ2-7 and V is TRBV2, with D maybe TRBD2 (6 bases). Trimming took off 6 bases at V and 3 bases at J, with 12 bases between the two ends. From germline, CDR1 is SNHLY and CDR2 FYNNEI. The CDR3 runs to 13 residues.

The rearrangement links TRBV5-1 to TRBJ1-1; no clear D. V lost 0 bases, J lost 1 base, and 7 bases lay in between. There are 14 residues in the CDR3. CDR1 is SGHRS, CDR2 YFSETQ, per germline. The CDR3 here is CASSLGSTNTEAFF. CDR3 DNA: TGCGCCAGCAGCTTGGGATCAACGAACACTGAAGCTTTCTTT.